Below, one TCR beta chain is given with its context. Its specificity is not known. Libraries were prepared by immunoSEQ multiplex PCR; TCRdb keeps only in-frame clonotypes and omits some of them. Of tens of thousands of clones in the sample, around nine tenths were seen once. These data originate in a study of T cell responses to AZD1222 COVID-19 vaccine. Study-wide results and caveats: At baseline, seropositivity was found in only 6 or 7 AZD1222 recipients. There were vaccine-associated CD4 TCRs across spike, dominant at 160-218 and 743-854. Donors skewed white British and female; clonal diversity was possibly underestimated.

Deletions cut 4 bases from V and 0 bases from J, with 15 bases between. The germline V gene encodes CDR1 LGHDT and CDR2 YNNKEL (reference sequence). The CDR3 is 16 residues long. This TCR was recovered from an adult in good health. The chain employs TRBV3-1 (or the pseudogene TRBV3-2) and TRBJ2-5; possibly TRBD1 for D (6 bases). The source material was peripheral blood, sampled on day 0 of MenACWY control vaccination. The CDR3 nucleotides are TGTGCCAGCAGCCGTTCGGACAAGGGGGACCAAGAGACCCAGTACTTC. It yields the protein CASSRSDKGDQETQYF.